This entry concerns a single T cell receptor (beta chain). The antigen is unknown. Amplification used 60 Vbeta primers and 13 Jbeta primers. Assay used: immunoSEQ multiplex PCR; TCRdb lists only in-frame clones, some missing. The sample comprises 65,000 or so clones, more than 75% of which are singletons, and around 3% rests with the top ten. This record belongs to a study of cytomegalovirus exposure and HLA in healthy donors. General study points: In terms of immune exposure information, only CMV serostatus was available.

The CDR3 is made up of 13 amino acids. Per germline, CDR1 SNHLY and CDR2 FYNNEI. The V and J ends lost 0 bases and 13 bases, in that order; junction bases with no gene match: 8. The source of this sequence is a girl between 10 and 17 years old in good health and CMV-seropositive. Sequenced sample: PBMCs. The chain couples TRBV2 to TRBJ2-5; 7 positions match TRBD2. The CDR3 here is CASSEALRASGYF. DNA for the CDR3: TGTGCCAGCAGTGAAGCGCTTCGGGCTAGCGGGTACTTC.